Below, 6 T cell receptor beta chains from the same sample are listed, as sequenced in a study of T cells after yellow fever vaccination (dated by TCRdb to the late 2010s). To prepare the library, 5' RACE was applied. These reads were obtained on an Illumina HiSeq 2500. TCRdb redid the processing of the public reads, applying fastp at Q25 and MiXCR, and retained in-frame beta chains. Entries that share a CDR3 protein sequence are merged under the most common genes and DNA. Recorded for this sample are some 32,000 distinct CDR3 sequences; approximately 4% of them occurred a single time. 46% of the sample comes from the top ten. The sample's treatment or condition label is to be understood as: live attenuated yellow fever vaccine strain. The source material was CD8+ T cells sorted from PBMCs, sampled 5 days after the yellow fever booster vaccination. Receptors originate from a man aged 30 to 45 who received the YFV17D yellow fever vaccine.

This clonotype has ten or more counts. The rearrangement links TRBV5-5 to TRBJ2-1; D gene ambiguous. Trimming took 6 bases from V and 7 from J, leaving 11 bases between them. The CDR3 has 12 residues. Per germline, CDR1 SGHKS and CDR2 YYEKEE (reference sequence). The CDR3 region has the DNA TGTGCCAGCACACCCGAAGGTAATGAGCAGTTCTTC. It codes for CASTPEGNEQFF.

This clonotype was detected ten times or more. The chain carries TRBV7-9 and TRBJ2-4; a weak D match, TRBD2 (5 bases). Germline assignment: CDR1 SEHNR and CDR2 FQNEAQ (reference sequence). V lost 1 base to trimming and J lost 2 bases, with 12 bases between them. The CDR3 has 16 residues. This CDR3 reads CASSLGDGMTKNIQYF. DNA for the CDR3: TGTGCCAGCAGCTTAGGTGACGGGATGACCAAAAACATTCAGTACTTC.

This clonotype was counted only a few times. The chain has TRBV11-2 and TRBJ2-7; the D is unclear. Germline V gene lookup returns CDR1 SGHAT and CDR2 FQNNGV. The CDR3 is 14 amino acids. Trimming removed 5 bases at V and 7 bases at J, with 18 bases between. CDR3 sequence reads: CASSPEAPMGEQYF. The CDR3 bases are TGTGCCAGCAGCCCCGAGGCCCCCATGGGGGAGCAGTACTTC.

This clonotype was detected many times. The rearrangement links TRBV28 to TRBJ2-1; 7 nucleotides align to TRBD1. Germline lookup yields CDR1 MDHEN and CDR2 SYDVKM. The junction had 4 bases not matched to a gene; V was cut back by 4 bases and J by 1 base. This CDR3 contains 15 residues. The CDR3 here is CASSSTGSSYNEQFF. DNA of the CDR3: TGTGCCAGCAGTTCGACAGGGTCTTCCTACAATGAGCAGTTCTTC.

This clonotype was recorded many times. The chain employs TRBV4-3 and TRBJ2-1; 10 nucleotides align to TRBD2. This CDR3 comprises 17 residues. Germline-derived CDR1 and CDR2 are LGHNA and YSLEER. Germline trimming cut 4 bases from V and 7 bases from J; bases unmatched to any gene: 13. The CDR3 protein is CASSPAALAGGLNEQFF. CDR3 nucleotides: TGCGCCAGCAGCCCCGCTGCCTTAGCGGGGGGACTGAATGAGCAGTTCTTC.

This clonotype was detected ten times or more. The rearrangement joins TRBV25-1 to TRBJ2-7, with D possibly TRBD1 on 5 matching bases. The CDR3 has 15 amino acids. V was shortened by 3 bases and J by 3 bases, with 15 bases between the two germline ends. Germline CDR1 is MGHDK and CDR2 is SYGVNS. The CDR3 DNA reads as TGTGCCAGCAGTGATATAAGGGGTTTAATCTACGAGCAGTACTTC. It codes for CASSDIRGLIYEQYF.